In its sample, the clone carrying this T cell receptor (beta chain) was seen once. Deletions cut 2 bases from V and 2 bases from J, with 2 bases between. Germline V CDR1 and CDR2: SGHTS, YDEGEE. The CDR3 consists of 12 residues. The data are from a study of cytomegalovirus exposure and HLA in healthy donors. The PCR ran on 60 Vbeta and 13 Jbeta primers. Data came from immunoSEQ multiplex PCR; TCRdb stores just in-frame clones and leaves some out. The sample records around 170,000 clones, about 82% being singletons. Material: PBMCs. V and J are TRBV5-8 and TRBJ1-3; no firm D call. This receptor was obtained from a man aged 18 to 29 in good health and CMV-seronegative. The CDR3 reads CASSFTGNTIYF. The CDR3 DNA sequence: TGTGCCAGCAGCTTTACTGGAAACACCATATATTTT.